This section outlines one T cell receptor (beta chain) sequence together with its context. What it recognizes is unknown. This sample was taken from a study of cytomegalovirus exposure and HLA in healthy donors. As for the study in general: A later analysis reported the approximately 120 validation repertoires used the same platform as the 500 to 800 first-cohort repertoires.

The V gene lost 0 bases and the J gene lost 4 bases, with 14 bases spanning the gap. Germline values: CDR1 SGHRS, CDR2 YFSETQ. This CDR3 spans 16 amino acids. Sequencing was performed with immunoSEQ multiplex PCR; in TCRdb, only in-frame clones are kept and a portion is missing. This table has 60,000 or so clones, more than 90% appearing once. The study, taken as a whole, reports: Confirmation in vitro established that three CMV-associated chains were specific for CMV antigens. Both high specificity and high sensitivity reportedly marked the classifier's diagnosis of cytomegalovirus status. TCR beta chains numbering roughly 150 were designated cytomegalovirus-associated.

Specimen: PBMCs. The V gene is TRBV5-1, the J gene TRBJ2-1, with D perhaps TRBD1 (5 bases). The clonotype originates from a young man in good health and CMV-seronegative. The CDR3 reads CASSLEGRVPYNEQFF. The DNA of the CDR3 is TGCGCCAGCAGCTTGGAGGGCAGGGTGCCTTACAATGAGCAGTTCTTC.